These 18 T cell receptor beta chains were sequenced from one sample in a study of vaccination and CD4 T cells after COVID-19. TCRdb reprocessed the PCR reads via MiXCR and lists one record per CDR3 protein. The sample carries about 18,000 distinct CDR3 sequences, approximately 60% recorded once. Sequencing was performed on CD4+ T cells from blood, taken after SARS-CoV-2 vaccination. All receptors come from a human donor who had recovered from COVID-19.

The chain couples TRBV20-1 to TRBJ2-1; 11 bases are a match to TRBD2. Germline CDR1 reads DFQATT; CDR2 reads SNEGSKA (reference sequence). V shed 1 base and J 8 bases; nucleotides not matched to a gene: 4. The CDR3 contains 14 residues. CDR3 coding DNA: TGCAGTGCTAGAGTAGCGGGAGGGTTGGATGAGCAGTTCTTC. Encoded protein: CSARVAGGLDEQFF.

The chain has TRBV19 and TRBJ1-5; D unresolved. This CDR3 is 13 amino acids long. V shed 7 bases and J shed 7 bases, with 14 bases lying between them. Looked up from germline, CDR1 is LNHDA and CDR2 is SQIVND (reference sequence). CDR3 sequence: CASTFDRSQPQHF. The CDR3 bases are TGTGCCAGTACTTTTGACCGTTCACAGCCCCAGCATTTT.

This chain links TRBV20-1 with TRBJ1-1; D might be TRBD1 (6 bases). Germline V gene lookup returns CDR1 DFQATT and CDR2 SNEGSKA (reference sequence). The V gene lost 0 bases and the J gene lost 7 bases, with 21 bases spanning the gap. The length of the CDR3 is 16 residues. In nucleotides, the CDR3 is TGCAGTGCTAGAGATCTAGGGACACGGATGCGAAATGAAGCTTTCTTT. It translates to CSARDLGTRMRNEAFF.

This chain joins TRBV27 and TRBJ2-3; D unclear. Germline CDR1 MNHEY, CDR2 SMNVEV (reference sequence). The CDR3 is 15 amino acids. Trimming cost V 4 bases and J 0 bases, with 11 bases left between them. DNA of the CDR3: TGTGCCAGCAGTTCTCCAGCCTCTAGCACAGATACGCAGTATTTT. Its translation: CASSSPASSTDTQYF.

The CDR3 DNA follows: TGTGCCACCAGTGATTTTAAGAGGACTAGCGGGAGAGAGACCCAGTACTTC. Translating it yields CATSDFKRTSGRETQYF. The chain is built from TRBV24-1 and TRBJ2-5; 13 bases agree with TRBD2. Germline lookup yields CDR1 KGHDR and CDR2 SFDVKD. This CDR3 contains 17 residues. The V and J ends lost 1 base and 4 bases, in that order; junction bases with no gene match: 5.

This clonotype has more than one count but fewer than ten. The chain has TRBV20-1 and TRBJ1-5; D is uncertain. Looked up from germline, CDR1 is DFQATT and CDR2 is SNEGSKA (reference sequence). The CDR3 runs to 15 residues. V was clipped by 0 bases and J by 2 bases, with 11 bases between them. This chain's CDR3 is CSAREFGSGNQPQHF. CDR3 bases: TGCAGTGCTAGAGAGTTCGGGAGTGGCAATCAGCCCCAGCATTTT.

The chain is built from TRBV9 and TRBJ2-3; tentative D call: TRBD1 (6 bases). V lost 3 bases, J lost 1 base, and 21 bases lay in between. This CDR3 region has 18 residues. Germline CDR1 and CDR2: SGDLS and YYNGEE. CDR3 region: CASSGGPGTNPRTDTQYF. For the CDR3, the DNA is TGTGCCAGCAGCGGAGGCCCCGGGACAAATCCGCGCACAGATACGCAGTATTTT.

Concerning this clonotype itself: The junction shows a germline mismatch at one end, possibly a read error. This chain joins TRBV28 and TRBJ2-5; D remains unclear. Germline V gene lookup returns CDR1 MDHEN and CDR2 SYDVKM. The length of the CDR3 is 12 residues. Here the CDR3 reads CASSFYQGTQYF. In DNA, the CDR3 is TGTGCCAGCAGTTTCTACCAAGGGACCCAGTACTTC.

The sample holds a few counts of this clonotype. The rearrangement joins TRBV5-4 to TRBJ2-5; 10 nucleotides match TRBD2. The length of the CDR3 is 15 residues. Germline-derived CDR1 and CDR2 are SGHNT and YYREEE (reference sequence). J was trimmed by 5 bases and V by 4 bases; bases with no gene match: 8. In nucleotides, the CDR3 is TGTGCCAGCAGCGGAAGAGCGGGAGGGGGGGAGACCCAGTACTTC. The encoded protein is CASSGRAGGGETQYF. Together with reference TRBV5-4 and TRBJ2-5, the CDR3 gives the full variable domain: ETGVTQSPTHLIKTRGQQVTLRCSSQSGHNTVSWYQQALGQGPQFIFQYYREEENGRGNFPPRFSGLQFPNYSSELNVNALELDDSALYLCASSGRAGGGETQYFGPGTRLLVL.

This clonotype was picked up one time. This chain joins TRBV30 and TRBJ1-5; D call uncertain. This CDR3 spans 14 amino acids. Germline loops: CDR1 GTSNPN, CDR2 SVGIG (reference sequence). Trimming left V 2 bases short and J 0 bases short, with 8 bases between. CDR3: CAWSFGVSNQPQHF. The CDR3 region has the DNA TGTGCCTGGAGTTTTGGCGTTAGCAATCAGCCCCAGCATTTT.

This chain joins TRBV7-2 and TRBJ1-5, with 7 bases lining up with TRBD1. With V trimmed by 5 bases and J by 4 bases, 2 bases remained unmatched. This CDR3 contains 13 residues. Germline CDR1 SGHTA, CDR2 FQGNSA. The CDR3 nucleotides read TGTGCCAGCAGCCCACAGGGGAATCAGCCCCAGCATTTT. The encoded protein is CASSPQGNQPQHF.

DNA for the CDR3: TGTGCCAGCTCTCAAAACCGGGACGTCAAAGAGACCCAGTACTTC. Protein product: CASSQNRDVKETQYF. V gene TRBV18 combines with J gene TRBJ2-5; either TRBD1 or TRBD2 may fit D (5 bases each). V shed 6 bases and J shed 3 bases, with 17 bases lying between them. The CDR3 is 15 residues long. CDR1 KGHSH and CDR2 LQKENI come from the germline V gene.

Only a few counts were recorded for this clonotype. The CDR3 loop reads CASRRERFTYNEQFF. The CDR3 DNA sequence: TGTGCCAGCAGACGTGAGCGGTTCACCTACAATGAGCAGTTCTTC. The V gene is TRBV6-2 or TRBV6-3, the J gene TRBJ2-1, with D maybe TRBD2 (5 bases). The CDR3 spans 15 residues. The V and J ends lost 6 bases and 2 bases respectively, with 14 bases between them. Germline-derived CDR1 and CDR2 are MNHEY and SVGEGT.

The V call is TRBV5-4, the J call TRBJ2-1; 12 bases line up with TRBD2. The trim removed 4 bases at V and 3 bases at J, leaving 5 bases unmatched. This CDR3 spans 16 amino acids. The germline V gene encodes CDR1 SGHNT and CDR2 YYREEE (reference sequence). For the CDR3, the DNA is TGTGCCAGCAGCCCGGGACTAGCGGGCCGCTACAATGAGCAGTTCTTC. Protein product: CASSPGLAGRYNEQFF.

This clonotype was observed a single time. The gene calls are TRBV5-1 and TRBJ2-7, with 14 bases identical to TRBD2. The CDR3 consists of 19 residues. V shed 4 bases and J 0 bases; nucleotides not matched to a gene: 12. CDR1 is SGHRS, CDR2 YFSETQ, per germline. The CDR3 sequence: CASSNTGTSGRWDSYEQYF. In DNA form, the CDR3 reads TGCGCCAGCAGCAACACCGGGACTAGCGGGAGATGGGACTCCTACGAGCAGTACTTC.

The chain links TRBV20-1 to TRBJ2-5, with 11 nucleotides matching TRBD2. J lost 4 bases, V lost 4 bases, and 2 bases had no gene match. The CDR3 runs to 13 residues. Germline V gene lookup returns CDR1 DFQATT and CDR2 SNEGSKA (reference sequence). The CDR3 DNA sequence: TGCAGTGCTAATCTAGCGGGAGGAGAGACCCAGTACTTC. Protein: CSANLAGGETQYF.

The chain joins TRBV30 to TRBJ1-5, with D possibly TRBD1 on 6 matching bases. This CDR3 contains 13 residues. Trimming removed 5 bases from V and 6 bases from J, with 14 bases in between. The V gene's germline CDR1 is GTSNPN and CDR2 SVGIG (reference sequence). The CDR3 nucleotides are TGTGCCTGGCAACAGGACAGTTTTCAGCCCCAGCATTTT. Encoded protein: CAWQQDSFQPQHF.

This sequence joins TRBV12-5 and TRBJ2-7, with 7 bases that match TRBD1. The length of the CDR3 is 18 residues. From germline, CDR1 is LGHNT and CDR2 FRNRAP. The V and J ends lost 4 bases and 1 base, in that order; junction bases with no gene match: 16. The CDR3 loop is CASGSYMSRTGLSYEQYF. DNA of the CDR3: TGTGCTAGTGGTTCCTACATGTCCAGGACAGGTCTTTCCTACGAGCAGTACTTC.